This note documents a single TCR beta chain sequence. These data originate in a study of cytomegalovirus exposure and HLA in healthy donors. Germline V gene lookup returns CDR1 SGHTA and CDR2 FQGTGA. Trimming took 2 bases from V and 7 from J; bases not matched to a gene: 4. CDR3 size: 15 residues. The PCR was carried out with 60 Vbeta primers and 13 Jbeta primers. The table came from immunoSEQ multiplex PCR; TCRdb's copy has only in-frame clones and leaves some out. This sample has about 120,000 clones; just under 75% occur once, and the top ten carry 2% to 2.5%. This clonotype was sampled from a human donor in good health. This chain joins TRBV7-3 and TRBJ2-7, with TRBD2 identical over 14 bases. Sequencing was done on a sample of PBMCs. CDR3 DNA: TGTGCCAGCAGCTTATCCGGGACTAGCGGGGGAGAGCAGTACTTC. Translated: CASSLSGTSGGEQYF.